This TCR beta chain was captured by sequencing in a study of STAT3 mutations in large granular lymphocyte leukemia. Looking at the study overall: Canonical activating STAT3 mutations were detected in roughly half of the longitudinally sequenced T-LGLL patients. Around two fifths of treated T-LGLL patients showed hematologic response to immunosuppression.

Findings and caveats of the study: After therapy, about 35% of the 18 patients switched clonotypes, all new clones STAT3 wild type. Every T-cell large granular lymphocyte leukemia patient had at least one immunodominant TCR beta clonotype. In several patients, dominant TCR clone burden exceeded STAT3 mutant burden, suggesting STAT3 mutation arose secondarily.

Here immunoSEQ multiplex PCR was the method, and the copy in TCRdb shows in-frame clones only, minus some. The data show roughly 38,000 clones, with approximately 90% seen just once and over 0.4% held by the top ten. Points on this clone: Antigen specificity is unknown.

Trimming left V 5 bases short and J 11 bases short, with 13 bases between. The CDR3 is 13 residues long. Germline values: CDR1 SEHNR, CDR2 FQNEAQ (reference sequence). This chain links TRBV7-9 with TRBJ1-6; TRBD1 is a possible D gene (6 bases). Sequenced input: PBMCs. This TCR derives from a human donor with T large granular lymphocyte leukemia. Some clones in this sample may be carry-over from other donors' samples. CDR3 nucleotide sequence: TGTGCCAGCAGCCCATCGACAGGACCACCCCTCCACTTT. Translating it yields CASSPSTGPPLHF.